This TCR beta chain emerged from a study of T cell changes during pregnancy in multiple sclerosis. The CDR3 sequence is 15 residues long. With 3 bases removed from V and 8 bases from J, the gap between germline ends came to 17 bases. The germline V gene has CDR1 MGHRA and CDR2 YSYEKL. Some clones are missing from TCRdb's copy, which holds only in-frame ones; the method was immunoSEQ multiplex PCR. In the table there are tens of thousands of clones, around 92% of which are singletons. J is TRBJ2-1 and V is TRBV4-1; perhaps TRBD2 as D (6 bases). This sample comprised peripheral blood, obtained before pregnancy. This TCR derives from a female donor with multiple sclerosis, enrolled in a pregnancy study. CDR3 protein: CASSQGLRGGDEQFF. Here the CDR3 DNA reads TGCGCCAGCAGCCAGGGTTTGCGGGGCGGGGATGAGCAGTTCTTC.